This T cell receptor (beta chain) was identified in a study of PD-L1 blockade in urothelial cancer. As to time point: pretreatment peripheral blood. Sequencing used immunoSEQ multiplex PCR; TCRdb keeps in-frame clones, though not all of them. The data show some 90,000 clones, with 89% seen just once and 0.97% held by the top ten. Germline CDR1 MDHEN, CDR2 SYDVKM. Germline trimming cut 4 bases from V and 1 base from J; bases unmatched to any gene: 14. This CDR3 has 19 amino acids. This receptor was taken from a woman of 80 years or more with urothelial cancer. The input for sequencing was PBMCs, taken around atezolizumab (anti-PD-L1) treatment. The chain combines TRBV28 with TRBJ1-2; 11 bases agree with TRBD1. The CDR3 DNA reads TGTGCCAGCAGTTGGGGTGTATGGACAGGGGGCGCGAGTAACTATGGCTACACCTTC. Its translation: CASSWGVWTGGASNYGYTF.